Shown below are 8 T cell receptor beta chains from a single sample sequenced in a study of T cell clusters in autoimmune cytopenias. TRB amplification used around 0.25 ug of peripheral blood genomic DNA. TRB was amplified by touch-down multiplex PCR, primer pools A and B combined. TCRdb processed the multiplex PCR reads again and assigns one entry to each CDR3 protein, with no DNA. The sample totals some 7,200 distinct CDR3 sequences. These data were also filed under a second study, of T cell repertoires in aging, cancer and after chemotherapy.

The sequenced material came from peripheral blood. The receptors shown here come from a human donor in good health.

The chain joins TRBV6-1 to TRBJ2-7; TCRdb outputs TRBD1, but without DNA this stays unchecked. Germline values: CDR1 MNHNS, CDR2 SASEGT. The CDR3 length is 20 residues. The CDR3 protein is CASSEFPLRGTGTGSYEQYF.

This clonotype shows up as medium-sized (0.01 to 0.1%) by frequency. The chain couples TRBV15 to TRBJ2-2; the TRBD1 assignment by TCRdb is unverifiable without DNA. The CDR3 consists of 15 residues. In germline, CDR1 is LNHNV, CDR2 YYDKDF (reference sequence). The CDR3 reads CATSREGGVPGELFF.

This rearrangement joins TRBV24-1 to TRBJ2-7; the D call from TCRdb, TRBD1, cannot be confirmed without DNA. This CDR3 region has 13 residues. Per the germline V gene, CDR1 is KGHDR and CDR2 is SFDVKD. The CDR3 loop is CATSDWTGVEQYF.

The V gene is TRBV5-6, the J gene TRBJ2-7. The CDR3 consists of 14 residues. Germline V CDR1 and CDR2: SGHDT, YYEEEE. CDR3: CASSLGLKLYEQYF.

This chain joins TRBV6-5 and TRBJ1-2. This CDR3 is built from 15 residues. Germline V gene data show CDR1 as MNHEY and CDR2 as SVGAGI. The CDR3 loop is CASSYSGDTFYGYTF.

The chain is built from TRBV5-4 and TRBJ2-7; TCRdb designates TRBD2, a call that cannot be tested without DNA. CDR1 and CDR2 (germline): SGHNT, YYREEE (reference sequence). The CDR3 runs to 15 residues. The CDR3 protein is CASSLGGLVPYEQYF.

The chain recombines TRBV12-3 or TRBV12-4 with TRBJ2-3. CDR3 length: 15 residues. The CDR3 reads CASSSRTTNTDTQYF.

The gene calls are TRBV7-6 and TRBJ2-7; the TCRdb D gene call, TRBD1, has no DNA to confirm it. This CDR3 spans 15 amino acids. The germline V gene encodes CDR1 SGHVS and CDR2 FNYEAQ. The CDR3 reads CASSLTEAQGYEQYF.